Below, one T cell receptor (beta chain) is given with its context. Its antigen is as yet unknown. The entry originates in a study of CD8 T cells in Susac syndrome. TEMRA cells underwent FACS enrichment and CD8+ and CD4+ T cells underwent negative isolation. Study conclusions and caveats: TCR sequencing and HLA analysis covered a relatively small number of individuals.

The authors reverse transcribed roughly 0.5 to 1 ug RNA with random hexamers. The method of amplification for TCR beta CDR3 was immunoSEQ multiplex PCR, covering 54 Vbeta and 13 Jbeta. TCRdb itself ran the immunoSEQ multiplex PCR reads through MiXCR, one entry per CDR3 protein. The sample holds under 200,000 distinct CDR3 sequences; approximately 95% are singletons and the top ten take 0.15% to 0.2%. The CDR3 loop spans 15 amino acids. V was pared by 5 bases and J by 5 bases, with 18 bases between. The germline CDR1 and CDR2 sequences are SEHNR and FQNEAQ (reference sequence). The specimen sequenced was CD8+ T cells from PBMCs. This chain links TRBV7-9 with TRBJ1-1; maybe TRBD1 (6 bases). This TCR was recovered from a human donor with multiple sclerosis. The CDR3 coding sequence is TGTGCCAGCAGCCCAAAGGACAGATACAATACTGAAGCTTTCTTT. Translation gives CASSPKDRYNTEAFF.